The rows below give T cell receptor beta chains drawn from one sample of a study of OX40 agonist ivuxolimab in advanced cancers. Data came from immunoSEQ multiplex PCR; TCRdb stores just in-frame clones and leaves some out. The data contain 48,000 or so clones, more than 75% of them seen just once; the ten biggest clones take up under 2.5%. Sample: CD4+ or CD8+ T cells sorted from blood, taken in a trial of the OX40 agonist ivuxolimab. The receptors were gathered from an adult with an advanced solid tumor such as melanoma, head and neck, liver or kidney cancer. Both conserved end residues are part of each CDR3. Each record gives: V gene, clone size, J gene, D gene, CDR3 protein, CDR3 DNA. A D gene is named only where the DNA matches it firmly. Only some rows state a clone size, as once, few, many or a class for expanded clones.

V gene: TRBV6-5
clone size: .
J gene: TRBJ1-1
D gene: .
CDR3 protein: CASSKDRRNTEAFF
CDR3 DNA: TGTGCCAGCAGTAAGGACAGAAGGAACACTGAAGCTTTCTTT

V gene: TRBV27
clone size: .
J gene: TRBJ1-5
D gene: TRBD1
CDR3 protein: CASSLRLEGTGRFQPQHF
CDR3 DNA: TGTGCCAGCAGTTTACGCTTGGAGGGGACAGGGAGGTTTCAGCCCCAGCATTTT

V gene: TRBV11-1
clone size: few
J gene: TRBJ2-6
D gene: TRBD1
CDR3 protein: CASSSRQGKSSGANVLTF
CDR3 DNA: TGTGCCAGCAGCTCAAGACAGGGGAAGAGCTCTGGGGCCAACGTCCTGACTTTC

V gene: TRBV30
clone size: .
J gene: TRBJ2-7
D gene: .
CDR3 protein: CAWSVGGTSSEQYF
CDR3 DNA: TGTGCCTGGAGTGTCGGTGGGACTTCTAGCGAGCAGTACTTC

V gene: TRBV7-9
clone size: .
J gene: TRBJ1-3
D gene: TRBD1
CDR3 protein: CASSNRGTGSGNTIYF
CDR3 DNA: TGTGCCAGCAGCAACCGCGGGACAGGCTCTGGAAACACCATATATTTT

V gene: TRBV9
clone size: .
J gene: TRBJ2-1
D gene: TRBD2
CDR3 protein: CASSPQLAGGSYNEQFF
CDR3 DNA: TGTGCCAGCAGCCCCCAACTAGCGGGAGGGTCCTACAATGAGCAGTTCTTC

V gene: TRBV30
clone size: once
J gene: TRBJ1-2
D gene: .
CDR3 protein: CAWSVIGQGIRGYTF
CDR3 DNA: TGTGCCTGGAGTGTTATCGGTCAGGGGATACGTGGCTACACCTTC

V gene: TRBV7-3
clone size: .
J gene: TRBJ2-3
D gene: .
CDR3 protein: CASSRGTARTDTQYF
CDR3 DNA: TGTGCCAGCAGCCGGGGGACAGCGCGCACAGATACGCAGTATTTT

V gene: TRBV2
clone size: .
J gene: TRBJ1-1
D gene: .
CDR3 protein: CASSELGGNTEAFF
CDR3 DNA: TGTGCCAGCAGTGAATTAGGGGGGAACACTGAAGCTTTCTTT

V gene: TRBV29-1
clone size: .
J gene: TRBJ2-2
D gene: TRBD2
CDR3 protein: CSVATSGVHTGELFF
CDR3 DNA: TGCAGCGTTGCTACGAGCGGGGTCCACACCGGGGAGCTGTTTTTT

V gene: TRBV5-1
clone size: .
J gene: TRBJ1-5
D gene: .
CDR3 protein: CASSLVPGDQPQHF
CDR3 DNA: TGCGCCAGCAGCTTGGTCCCGGGAGATCAGCCCCAGCATTTT

V gene: TRBV11-2
clone size: .
J gene: TRBJ2-7
D gene: TRBD2
CDR3 protein: CASSLLGRGASYEQYF
CDR3 DNA: TGTGCCAGCAGCTTATTGGGGCGGGGGGCCTCCTACGAGCAGTACTTC

V gene: TRBV15
clone size: .
J gene: TRBJ1-2
D gene: .
CDR3 protein: CATSRDSGREDGYTF
CDR3 DNA: TGTGCCACCAGCAGAGATAGCGGCAGGGAGGATGGCTACACCTTC

V gene: TRBV27
clone size: .
J gene: TRBJ2-7
D gene: TRBD2
CDR3 protein: CASNSVAGGQYEQYF
CDR3 DNA: TGTGCCAGCAACTCCGTAGCGGGGGGGCAATACGAGCAGTACTTC

V gene: TRBV15
clone size: once
J gene: TRBJ2-1
D gene: .
CDR3 protein: CATSRDRVRDEQFF
CDR3 DNA: TGTGCCACCAGCAGAGACAGGGTCCGGGATGAGCAGTTCTTC

V gene: TRBV9
clone size: .
J gene: TRBJ2-5
D gene: TRBD2
CDR3 protein: CASSPRLATQETQYF
CDR3 DNA: TGTGCCAGCAGCCCTAGACTAGCCACACAAGAGACCCAGTACTTC

V gene: TRBV5-1
clone size: once
J gene: TRBJ2-7
D gene: TRBD2
CDR3 protein: CASSSRTSGPSYEQYF
CDR3 DNA: TGCGCCAGCAGCTCCCGGACTAGCGGACCTTCCTACGAGCAGTACTTC

V gene: TRBV7-2
clone size: .
J gene: TRBJ2-5
D gene: .
CDR3 protein: CASSLVSSLVGETQYF
CDR3 DNA: TGTGCCAGCAGCTTAGTATCTAGCTTAGTTGGAGAGACCCAGTACTTC

V gene: TRBV5-6
clone size: .
J gene: TRBJ2-5
D gene: .
CDR3 protein: CASSFAGTQYF
CDR3 DNA: TGTGCCAGCAGCTTTGCCGGGACCCAGTACTTC

V gene: TRBV2
clone size: .
J gene: TRBJ1-1
D gene: .
CDR3 protein: CASSEDFEAFF
CDR3 DNA: TGTGCCAGCAGTGAAGATTTCGAAGCTTTCTTT

V gene: TRBV5-1
clone size: .
J gene: TRBJ1-1
D gene: .
CDR3 protein: CASSLGGTAFF
CDR3 DNA: TGCGCCAGCAGCTTGGGGGGCACAGCTTTCTTT

V gene: TRBV7-9
clone size: .
J gene: TRBJ1-4
D gene: .
CDR3 protein: CASSKVGGRPEKLFF
CDR3 DNA: TGTGCCAGCAGCAAAGTGGGGGGACGTCCTGAAAAACTGTTTTTT

V gene: TRBV2
clone size: .
J gene: TRBJ1-2
D gene: TRBD1
CDR3 protein: CASSARQGYGYTF
CDR3 DNA: TGTGCCAGCAGTGCCCGACAGGGCTATGGCTACACCTTC

V gene: TRBV5-1
clone size: .
J gene: TRBJ2-5
D gene: TRBD1
CDR3 protein: CASSSTGGYPEQYF
CDR3 DNA: TGCGCCAGCAGCTCCACAGGGGGCTACCCTGAGCAGTACTTC

V gene: TRBV19
clone size: .
J gene: TRBJ1-2
D gene: TRBD1
CDR3 protein: CASSTGQAWDGYTF
CDR3 DNA: TGTGCCAGTAGTACCGGACAGGCTTGGGATGGCTACACCTTC

V gene: TRBV19
clone size: .
J gene: TRBJ1-2
D gene: .
CDR3 protein: CASTPGTGSRTNYGYTF
CDR3 DNA: TGTGCCAGTACCCCGGGGACGGGGAGTCGGACTAACTATGGCTACACCTTC

V gene: TRBV4-1
clone size: .
J gene: TRBJ1-2
D gene: .
CDR3 protein: CASSQDVGVWTGYTF
CDR3 DNA: TGCGCCAGCAGCCAAGATGTCGGGGTGTGGACTGGCTACACCTTC

V gene: TRBV9
clone size: .
J gene: TRBJ2-5
D gene: .
CDR3 protein: CASSVSAIQETQYF
CDR3 DNA: TGTGCCAGCAGCGTATCAGCGATACAAGAGACCCAGTACTTC

V gene: TRBV2
clone size: .
J gene: TRBJ1-2
D gene: TRBD1
CDR3 protein: CASSNRTGGFGGGYTF
CDR3 DNA: TGTGCCAGCAGTAACCGGACAGGGGGGTTCGGAGGAGGCTACACCTTC

V gene: TRBV9
clone size: once
J gene: TRBJ2-3
D gene: TRBD2
CDR3 protein: CASSLRAGGPTDTQYF
CDR3 DNA: TGTGCCAGCAGCCTAAGAGCGGGAGGGCCCACAGATACGCAGTATTTT

V gene: TRBV7-9
clone size: .
J gene: TRBJ2-5
D gene: .
CDR3 protein: CASRIGGLQETQYF
CDR3 DNA: TGTGCCAGCAGGATAGGGGGTCTCCAAGAGACCCAGTACTTC

V gene: TRBV5-4
clone size: .
J gene: TRBJ2-3
D gene: .
CDR3 protein: CASSRDSTITDTQYF
CDR3 DNA: TGTGCCAGCAGCCGGGACTCCACGATCACAGATACGCAGTATTTT

V gene: TRBV6-5
clone size: .
J gene: TRBJ2-7
D gene: TRBD1
CDR3 protein: CASSRQGYEQYF
CDR3 DNA: TGTGCCAGCAGCCGACAGGGCTACGAGCAGTACTTC

V gene: TRBV18
clone size: .
J gene: TRBJ1-1
D gene: .
CDR3 protein: CASSLVTTAWNTEAFF
CDR3 DNA: TGTGCCAGCTCACTGGTAACGACAGCCTGGAACACTGAAGCTTTCTTT

V gene: TRBV28
clone size: .
J gene: TRBJ2-3
D gene: TRBD2
CDR3 protein: CASSLLASGGTDTQYF
CDR3 DNA: TGTGCCAGCAGTTTATTGGCTAGCGGGGGCACAGATACGCAGTATTTT

V gene: TRBV6-1
clone size: .
J gene: TRBJ1-1
D gene: .
CDR3 protein: CASTLGPNTEAFF
CDR3 DNA: TGTGCCAGCACCCTGGGACCCAACACTGAAGCTTTCTTT

V gene: TRBV10-2
clone size: .
J gene: TRBJ2-5
D gene: .
CDR3 protein: CASRSPFQETQYF
CDR3 DNA: TGCGCCAGCAGGAGTCCCTTTCAAGAGACCCAGTACTTC

V gene: TRBV5-1
clone size: .
J gene: TRBJ1-1
D gene: .
CDR3 protein: CASRTGTVNTEAFF
CDR3 DNA: TGCGCCAGCAGGACCGGGACCGTGAACACTGAAGCTTTCTTT

V gene: TRBV6-1
clone size: .
J gene: TRBJ1-2
D gene: .
CDR3 protein: CASDEAQWGYTF
CDR3 DNA: TGTGCCAGTGACGAGGCCCAGTGGGGCTACACCTTC

V gene: TRBV7-3
clone size: .
J gene: TRBJ2-2
D gene: .
CDR3 protein: CASSASRGGATGELFF
CDR3 DNA: TGTGCCAGCAGCGCATCCAGGGGCGGAGCCACCGGGGAGCTGTTTTTT

V gene: TRBV19
clone size: .
J gene: TRBJ2-6
D gene: TRBD1
CDR3 protein: CASSDPGQGAPGANVLTF
CDR3 DNA: TGTGCCAGTAGCGACCCGGGACAGGGGGCGCCTGGGGCCAACGTCCTGACTTTC

V gene: TRBV18
clone size: .
J gene: TRBJ2-2
D gene: TRBD1
CDR3 protein: CASSVTGSTGELFF
CDR3 DNA: TGTGCCAGCTCAGTGACAGGGAGCACCGGGGAGCTGTTTTTT

V gene: TRBV7-6
clone size: .
J gene: TRBJ1-2
D gene: TRBD1
CDR3 protein: CASSLGTGLTANYGYTF
CDR3 DNA: TGTGCCAGCAGCTTGGGGACAGGCCTCACGGCAAACTATGGCTACACCTTC

V gene: TRBV7-9
clone size: .
J gene: TRBJ2-7
D gene: .
CDR3 protein: CASSFTGTPYEQYF
CDR3 DNA: TGTGCCAGCAGCTTTACCGGGACACCCTACGAGCAGTACTTC

V gene: TRBV9
clone size: few
J gene: TRBJ2-1
D gene: TRBD2
CDR3 protein: CASSVAGGPYNEQFF
CDR3 DNA: TGTGCCAGCAGCGTAGCGGGAGGGCCCTACAATGAGCAGTTCTTC

V gene: TRBV7-7
clone size: .
J gene: TRBJ2-7
D gene: TRBD2
CDR3 protein: CASSLRSGGNYEQYF
CDR3 DNA: TGTGCCAGCAGCTTACGATCGGGGGGGAACTACGAGCAGTACTTC

V gene: TRBV7-9
clone size: once
J gene: TRBJ1-2
D gene: .
CDR3 protein: CASTGTGPNYGYTF
CDR3 DNA: TGTGCCAGCACCGGAACAGGTCCGAACTATGGCTACACCTTC

V gene: TRBV11-2
clone size: .
J gene: TRBJ2-5
D gene: .
CDR3 protein: CASSLEPRIQETQYF
CDR3 DNA: TGTGCCAGCAGCTTAGAACCCCGGATCCAAGAGACCCAGTACTTC

V gene: TRBV5-1
clone size: .
J gene: TRBJ1-1
D gene: TRBD1
CDR3 protein: CASSLQGADTEAFF
CDR3 DNA: TGCGCCAGCAGCCTCCAGGGGGCGGACACTGAAGCTTTCTTT

V gene: TRBV5-1
clone size: .
J gene: TRBJ2-5
D gene: TRBD1
CDR3 protein: CASSLRDSQETQYF
CDR3 DNA: TGCGCCAGCAGTCTCCGGGACAGCCAAGAGACCCAGTACTTC